Included here is one TCR beta chain sequence, with context. Trimming at V came to 5 bases and at J to 4 bases, leaving 7 bases not matched to a gene. Germline CDR1 MNHEY, CDR2 SVGAGI. The CDR3 totals 15 residues. This sample was included in a study of blood T cell repertoires in COVID-19. Generated by immunoSEQ multiplex PCR, the TCRdb table keeps only in-frame clones and is missing some. The sample has approximately 360,000 clones; more than 70% are singletons. This TCR was recovered from a man aged 35 to 55 with acute or convalescent COVID-19. The sample taken for sequencing was peripheral blood. The chain is built from TRBV6-5 and TRBJ1-3; TRBD1 aligns across 8 bases. CDR3 nucleotide sequence: TGTGCCAGCAGTATGACAGGGGAAGGAGGAAACACCATATATTTT. This translates into CASSMTGEGGNTIYF.